This T cell receptor beta chain stems from a study of blood T cell repertoires in COVID-19. In the study overall: Samples representing acute and convalescent COVID-19 were sourced from the United States, Italy and Spain. From T cells, B-cell-depleted T cells, or PBMCs came the material, which was cDNA or gDNA.

This clone was seen a single time. As handled by the study authors: Scientists estimated how many nucleated cells there were by amplifying reference gene primers. TCRdb keeps only in-frame clones here, not all; method: immunoSEQ multiplex PCR. The V and J calls and the clone size are those of that table, but D and trimming were determined from the DNA. This sample carries more than 200,000 clones, about 90% of them seen once, and the ten largest clones take roughly 3%. The ends were cut back, 7 bases at V and 0 bases at J, with 10 bases in the middle. The CDR3 length is 14 residues. CDR1 and CDR2 (germline): MNHNS, SASEGT.

Sequencing was done on a sample of peripheral blood. The V gene is TRBV6-1, the J gene TRBJ2-1; D is possibly TRBD2 (6 bases). This receptor was obtained from a man aged 18 to 29 with active or convalescent COVID-19. CDR3 region: CASNAGSSYNEQFF. The CDR3, as DNA: TGTGCCAGCAACGCGGGAAGCTCCTACAATGAGCAGTTCTTC.